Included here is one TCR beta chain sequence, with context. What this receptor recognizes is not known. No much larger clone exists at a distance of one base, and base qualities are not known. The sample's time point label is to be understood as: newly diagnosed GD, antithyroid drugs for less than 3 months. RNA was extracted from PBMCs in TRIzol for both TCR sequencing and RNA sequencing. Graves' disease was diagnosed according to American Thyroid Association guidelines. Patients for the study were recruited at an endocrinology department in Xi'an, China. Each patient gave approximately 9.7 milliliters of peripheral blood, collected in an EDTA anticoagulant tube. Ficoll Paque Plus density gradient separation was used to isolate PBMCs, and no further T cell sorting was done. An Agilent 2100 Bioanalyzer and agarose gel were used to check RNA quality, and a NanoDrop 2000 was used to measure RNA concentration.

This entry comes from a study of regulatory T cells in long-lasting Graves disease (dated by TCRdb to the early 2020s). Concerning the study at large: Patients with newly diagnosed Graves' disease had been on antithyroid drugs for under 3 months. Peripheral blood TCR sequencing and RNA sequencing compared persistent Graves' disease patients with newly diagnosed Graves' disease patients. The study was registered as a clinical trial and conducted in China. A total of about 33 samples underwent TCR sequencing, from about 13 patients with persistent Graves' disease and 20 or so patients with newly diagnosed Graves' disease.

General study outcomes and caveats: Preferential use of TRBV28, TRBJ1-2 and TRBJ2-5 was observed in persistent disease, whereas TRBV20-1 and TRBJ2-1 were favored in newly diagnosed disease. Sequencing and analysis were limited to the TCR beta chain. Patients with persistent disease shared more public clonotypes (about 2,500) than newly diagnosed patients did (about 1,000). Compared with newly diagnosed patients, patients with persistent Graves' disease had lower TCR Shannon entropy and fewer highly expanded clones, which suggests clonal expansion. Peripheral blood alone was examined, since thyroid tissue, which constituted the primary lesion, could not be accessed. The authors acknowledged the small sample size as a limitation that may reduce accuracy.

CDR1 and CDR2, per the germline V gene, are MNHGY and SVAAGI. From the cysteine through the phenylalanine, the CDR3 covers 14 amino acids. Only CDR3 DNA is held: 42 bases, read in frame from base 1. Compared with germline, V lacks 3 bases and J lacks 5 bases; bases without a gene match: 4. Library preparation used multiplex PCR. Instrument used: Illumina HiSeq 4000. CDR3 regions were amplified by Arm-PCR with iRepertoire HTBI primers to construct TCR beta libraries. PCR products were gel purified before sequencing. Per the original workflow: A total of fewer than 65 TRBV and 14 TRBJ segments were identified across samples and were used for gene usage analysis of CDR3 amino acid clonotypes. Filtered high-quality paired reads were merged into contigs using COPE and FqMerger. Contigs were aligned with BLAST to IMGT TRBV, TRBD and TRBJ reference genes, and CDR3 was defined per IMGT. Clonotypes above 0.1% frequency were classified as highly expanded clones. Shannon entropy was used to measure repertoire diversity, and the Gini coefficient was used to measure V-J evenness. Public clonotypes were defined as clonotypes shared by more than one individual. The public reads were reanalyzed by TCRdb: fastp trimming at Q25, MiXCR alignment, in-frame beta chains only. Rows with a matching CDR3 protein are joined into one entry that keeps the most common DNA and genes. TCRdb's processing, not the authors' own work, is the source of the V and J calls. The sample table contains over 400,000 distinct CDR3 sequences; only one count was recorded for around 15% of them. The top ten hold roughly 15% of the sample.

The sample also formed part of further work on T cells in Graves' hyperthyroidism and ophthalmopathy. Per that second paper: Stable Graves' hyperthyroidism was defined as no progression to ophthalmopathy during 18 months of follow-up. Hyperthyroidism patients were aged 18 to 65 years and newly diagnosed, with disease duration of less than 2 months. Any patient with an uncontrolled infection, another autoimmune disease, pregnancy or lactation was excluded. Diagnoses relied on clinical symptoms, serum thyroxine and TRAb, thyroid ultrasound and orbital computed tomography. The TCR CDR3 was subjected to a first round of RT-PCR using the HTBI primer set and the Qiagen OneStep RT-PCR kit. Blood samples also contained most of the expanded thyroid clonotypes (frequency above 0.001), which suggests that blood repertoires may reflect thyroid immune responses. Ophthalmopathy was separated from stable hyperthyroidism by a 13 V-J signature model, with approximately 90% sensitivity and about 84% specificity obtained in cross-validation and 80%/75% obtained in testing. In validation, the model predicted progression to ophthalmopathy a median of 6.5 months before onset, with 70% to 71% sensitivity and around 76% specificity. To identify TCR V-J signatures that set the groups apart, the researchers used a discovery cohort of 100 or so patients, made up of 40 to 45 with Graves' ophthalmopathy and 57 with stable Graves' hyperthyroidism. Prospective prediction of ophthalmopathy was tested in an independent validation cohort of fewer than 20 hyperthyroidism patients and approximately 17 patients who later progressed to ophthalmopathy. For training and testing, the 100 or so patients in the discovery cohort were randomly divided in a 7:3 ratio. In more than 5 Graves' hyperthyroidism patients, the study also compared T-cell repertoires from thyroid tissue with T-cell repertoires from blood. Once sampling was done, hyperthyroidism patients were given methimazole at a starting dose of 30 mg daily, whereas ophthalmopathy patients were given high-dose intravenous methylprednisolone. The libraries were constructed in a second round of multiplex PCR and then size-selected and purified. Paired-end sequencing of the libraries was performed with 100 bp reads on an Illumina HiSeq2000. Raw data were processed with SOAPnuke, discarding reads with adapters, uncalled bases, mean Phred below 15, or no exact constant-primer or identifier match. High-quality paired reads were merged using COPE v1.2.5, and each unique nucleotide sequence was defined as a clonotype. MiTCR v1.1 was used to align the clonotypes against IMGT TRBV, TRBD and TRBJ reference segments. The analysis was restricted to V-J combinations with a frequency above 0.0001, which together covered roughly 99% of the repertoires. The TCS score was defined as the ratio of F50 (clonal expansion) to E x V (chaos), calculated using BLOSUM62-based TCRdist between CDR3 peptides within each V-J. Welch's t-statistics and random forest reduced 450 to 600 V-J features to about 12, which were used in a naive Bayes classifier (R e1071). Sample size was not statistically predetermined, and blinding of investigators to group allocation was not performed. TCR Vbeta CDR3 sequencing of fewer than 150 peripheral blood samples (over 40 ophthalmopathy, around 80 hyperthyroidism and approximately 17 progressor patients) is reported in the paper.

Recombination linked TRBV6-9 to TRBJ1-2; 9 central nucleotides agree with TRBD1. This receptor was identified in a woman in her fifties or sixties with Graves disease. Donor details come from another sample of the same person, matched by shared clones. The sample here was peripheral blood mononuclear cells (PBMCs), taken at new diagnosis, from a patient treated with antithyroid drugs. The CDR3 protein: CASSYGTGYYGYTF. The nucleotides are TGTGCCAGCAGTTACGGGACAGGGTATTATGGCTACACCTTC.